In this sample, the clone carrying this T cell receptor beta chain turned up a few times. Sequencing used immunoSEQ multiplex PCR; TCRdb keeps in-frame clones, though not all of them. The sample shows under 350,000 clones, roughly 85% of them seen only once. There are 15 residues in the CDR3. Germline V gene sequence: CDR1 SGDLS, CDR2 YYNGEE. V lost 6 bases to trimming and J lost 5 bases; unmatched junction nucleotides: 8. These data originate in a study of blood T cell repertoires in COVID-19. The sequence was obtained from an older woman with acute or convalescent COVID-19. Sequences were obtained from peripheral blood. The chain couples TRBV9 to TRBJ2-1; TRBD2 matches at 10 bases. The CDR3 bases are TGTGCCAGCACCTCCTCTAGCGGGGGTGACAATGAGCAGTTCTTC. It is translated as CASTSSSGGDNEQFF.